These T cell receptor beta chains were read from a single sample in a study of Graves' ophthalmopathy and Graves' hyperthyroidism. MiXCR was run by TCRdb on the multiplex PCR reads, yielding one entry per CDR3 protein. The sample consists of over 450,000 distinct CDR3 sequences, approximately 15% of them appearing once. The sample consisted of blood. The receptor set was obtained from a woman aged 25 to 39 with Graves' ophthalmopathy. CDR3s include the opening cysteine and the closing phenylalanine or tryptophan.

V: TRBV19; J: TRBJ1-1; CDR3: CASEMNTEAFF
V: TRBV4-1; J: TRBJ2-7; CDR3: CASSQEAGTYEQYF
V: TRBV12-3/TRBV12-4; J: TRBJ2-5; CDR3: CASSRTGTWGTQYF
V: TRBV12-3/TRBV12-4; J: TRBJ2-7; CDR3: CASSLADDEQYF
V: TRBV20-1; J: TRBJ1-5; CDR3: CSAGGIEHQPQHF
V: TRBV11-2; J: TRBJ2-2; CDR3: CASTIASNTGELFF
V: TRBV6-1; J: TRBJ2-4; CDR3: CASSEGQTTKNIQYF
V: TRBV6-1; J: TRBJ2-7; CDR3: CASRKSHGSSSYEQYF
V: TRBV30; J: TRBJ2-7; CDR3: CAWSVSTPEQYF
V: TRBV6-5; J: TRBJ1-2; CDR3: CASSYSRQGNGYTF
V: TRBV24-1; J: TRBJ2-7; CDR3: CATRGDSYEQYF
V: TRBV7-9; J: TRBJ1-5; CDR3: CASSLWDRGNQPQHF
V: TRBV6-1; J: TRBJ2-6; CDR3: CASSELGHHGANVLTF